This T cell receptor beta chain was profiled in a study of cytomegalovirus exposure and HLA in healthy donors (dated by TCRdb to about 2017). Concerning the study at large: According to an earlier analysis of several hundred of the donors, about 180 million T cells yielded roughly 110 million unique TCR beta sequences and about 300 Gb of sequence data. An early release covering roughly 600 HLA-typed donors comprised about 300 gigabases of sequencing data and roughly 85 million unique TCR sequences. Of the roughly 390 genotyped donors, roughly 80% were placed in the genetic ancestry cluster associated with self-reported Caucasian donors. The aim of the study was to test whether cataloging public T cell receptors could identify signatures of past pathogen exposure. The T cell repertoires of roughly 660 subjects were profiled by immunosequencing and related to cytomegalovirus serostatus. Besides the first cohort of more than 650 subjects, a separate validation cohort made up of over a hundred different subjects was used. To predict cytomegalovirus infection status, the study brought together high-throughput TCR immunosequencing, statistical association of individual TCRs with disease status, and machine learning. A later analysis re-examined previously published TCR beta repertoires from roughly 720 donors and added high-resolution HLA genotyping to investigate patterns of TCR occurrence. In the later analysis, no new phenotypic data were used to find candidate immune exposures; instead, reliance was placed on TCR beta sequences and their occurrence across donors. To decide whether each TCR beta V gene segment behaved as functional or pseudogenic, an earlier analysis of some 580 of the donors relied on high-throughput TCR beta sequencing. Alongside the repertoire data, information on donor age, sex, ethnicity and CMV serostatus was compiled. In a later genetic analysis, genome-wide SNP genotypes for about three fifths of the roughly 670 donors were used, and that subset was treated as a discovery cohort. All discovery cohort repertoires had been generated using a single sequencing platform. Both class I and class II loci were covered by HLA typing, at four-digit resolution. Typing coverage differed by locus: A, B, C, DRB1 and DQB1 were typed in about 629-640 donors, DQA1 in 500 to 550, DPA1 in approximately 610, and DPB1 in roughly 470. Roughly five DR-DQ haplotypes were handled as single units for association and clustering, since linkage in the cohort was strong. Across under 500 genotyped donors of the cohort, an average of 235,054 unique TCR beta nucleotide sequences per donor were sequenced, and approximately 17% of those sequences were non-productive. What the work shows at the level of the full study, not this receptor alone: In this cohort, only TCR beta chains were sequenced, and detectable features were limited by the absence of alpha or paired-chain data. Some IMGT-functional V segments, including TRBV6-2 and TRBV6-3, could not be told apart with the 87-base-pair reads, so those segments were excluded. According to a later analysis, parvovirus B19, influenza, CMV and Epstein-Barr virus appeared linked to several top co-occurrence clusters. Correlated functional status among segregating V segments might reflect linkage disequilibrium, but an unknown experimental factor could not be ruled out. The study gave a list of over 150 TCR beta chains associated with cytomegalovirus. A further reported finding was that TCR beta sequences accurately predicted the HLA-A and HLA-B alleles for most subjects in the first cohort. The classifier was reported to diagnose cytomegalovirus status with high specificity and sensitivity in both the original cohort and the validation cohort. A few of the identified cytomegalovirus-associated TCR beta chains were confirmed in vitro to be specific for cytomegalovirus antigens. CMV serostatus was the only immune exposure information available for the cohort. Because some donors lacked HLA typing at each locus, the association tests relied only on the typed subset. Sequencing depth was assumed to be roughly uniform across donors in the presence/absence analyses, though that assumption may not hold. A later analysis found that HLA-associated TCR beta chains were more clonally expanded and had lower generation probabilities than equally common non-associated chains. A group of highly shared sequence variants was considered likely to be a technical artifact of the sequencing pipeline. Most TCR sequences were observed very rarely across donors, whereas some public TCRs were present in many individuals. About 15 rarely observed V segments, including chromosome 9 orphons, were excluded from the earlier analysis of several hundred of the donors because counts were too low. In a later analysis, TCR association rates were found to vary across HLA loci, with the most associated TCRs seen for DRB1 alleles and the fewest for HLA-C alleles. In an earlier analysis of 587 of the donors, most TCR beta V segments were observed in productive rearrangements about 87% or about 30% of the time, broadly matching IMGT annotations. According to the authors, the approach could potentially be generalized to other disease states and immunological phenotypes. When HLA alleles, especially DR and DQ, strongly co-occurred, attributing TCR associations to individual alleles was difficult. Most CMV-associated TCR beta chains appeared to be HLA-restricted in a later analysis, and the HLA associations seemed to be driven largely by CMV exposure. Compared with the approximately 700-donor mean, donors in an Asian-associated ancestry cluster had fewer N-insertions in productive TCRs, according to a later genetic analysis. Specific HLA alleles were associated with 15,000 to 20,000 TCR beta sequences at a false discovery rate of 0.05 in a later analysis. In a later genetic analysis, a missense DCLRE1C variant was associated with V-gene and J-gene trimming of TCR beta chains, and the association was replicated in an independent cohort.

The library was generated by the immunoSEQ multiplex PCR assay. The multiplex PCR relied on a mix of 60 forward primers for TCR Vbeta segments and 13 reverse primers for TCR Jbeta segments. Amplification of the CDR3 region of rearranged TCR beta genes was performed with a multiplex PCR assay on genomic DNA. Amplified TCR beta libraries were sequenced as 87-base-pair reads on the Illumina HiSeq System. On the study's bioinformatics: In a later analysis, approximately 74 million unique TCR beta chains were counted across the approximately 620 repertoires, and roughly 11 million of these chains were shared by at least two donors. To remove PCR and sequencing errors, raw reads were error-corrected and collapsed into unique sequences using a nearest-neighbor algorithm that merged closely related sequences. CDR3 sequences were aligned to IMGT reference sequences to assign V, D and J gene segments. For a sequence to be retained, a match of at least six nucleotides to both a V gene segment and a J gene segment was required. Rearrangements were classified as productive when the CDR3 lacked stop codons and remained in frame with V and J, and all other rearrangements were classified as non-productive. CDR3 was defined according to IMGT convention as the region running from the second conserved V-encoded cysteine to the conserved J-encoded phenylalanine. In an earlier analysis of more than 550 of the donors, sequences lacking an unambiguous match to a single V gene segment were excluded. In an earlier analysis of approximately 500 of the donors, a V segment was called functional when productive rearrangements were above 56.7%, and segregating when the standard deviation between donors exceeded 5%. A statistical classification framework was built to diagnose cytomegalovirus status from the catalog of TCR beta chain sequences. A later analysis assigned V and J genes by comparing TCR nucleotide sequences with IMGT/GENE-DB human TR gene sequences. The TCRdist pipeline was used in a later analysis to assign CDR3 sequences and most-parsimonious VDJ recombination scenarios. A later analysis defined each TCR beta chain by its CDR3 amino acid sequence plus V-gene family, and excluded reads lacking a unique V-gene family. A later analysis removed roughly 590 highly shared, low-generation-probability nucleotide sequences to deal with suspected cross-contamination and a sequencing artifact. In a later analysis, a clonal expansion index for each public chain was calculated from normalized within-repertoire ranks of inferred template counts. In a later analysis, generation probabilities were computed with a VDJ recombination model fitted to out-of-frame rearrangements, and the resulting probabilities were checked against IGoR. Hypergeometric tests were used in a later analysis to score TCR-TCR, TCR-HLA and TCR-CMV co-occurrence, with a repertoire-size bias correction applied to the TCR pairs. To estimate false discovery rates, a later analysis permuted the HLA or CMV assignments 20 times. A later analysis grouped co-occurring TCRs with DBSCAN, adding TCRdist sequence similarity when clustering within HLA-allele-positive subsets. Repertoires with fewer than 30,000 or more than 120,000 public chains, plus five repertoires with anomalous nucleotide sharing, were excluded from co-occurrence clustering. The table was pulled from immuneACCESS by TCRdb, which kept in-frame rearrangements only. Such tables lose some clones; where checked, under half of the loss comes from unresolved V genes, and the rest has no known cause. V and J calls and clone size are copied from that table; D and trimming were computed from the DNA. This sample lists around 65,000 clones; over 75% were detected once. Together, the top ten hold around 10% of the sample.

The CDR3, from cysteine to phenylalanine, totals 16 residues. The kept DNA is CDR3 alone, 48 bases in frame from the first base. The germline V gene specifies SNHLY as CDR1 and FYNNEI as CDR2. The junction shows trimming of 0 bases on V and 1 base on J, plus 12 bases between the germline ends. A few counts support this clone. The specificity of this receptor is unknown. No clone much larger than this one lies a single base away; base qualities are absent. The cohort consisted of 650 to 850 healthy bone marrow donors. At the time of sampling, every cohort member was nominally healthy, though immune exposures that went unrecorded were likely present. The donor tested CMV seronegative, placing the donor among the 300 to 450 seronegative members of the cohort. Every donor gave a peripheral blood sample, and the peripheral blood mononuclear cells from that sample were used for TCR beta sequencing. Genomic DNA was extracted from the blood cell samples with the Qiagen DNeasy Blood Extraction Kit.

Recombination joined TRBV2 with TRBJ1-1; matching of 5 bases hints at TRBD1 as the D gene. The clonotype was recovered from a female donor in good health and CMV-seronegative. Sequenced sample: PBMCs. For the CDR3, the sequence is CASSEALWTPNTEAFF. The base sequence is TGTGCCAGCAGTGAAGCGCTTTGGACACCGAACACTGAAGCTTTCTTT.